The present T cell receptor beta chain was sequenced within a study of blood T cell repertoires in COVID-19. Study-level information: Samples representing acute and convalescent COVID-19 were sourced from the United States, Italy and Spain. Sources were T cells, B-cell-depleted T cells, or PBMCs; the material itself was cDNA or gDNA.

Clones were sequenced by immunoSEQ multiplex PCR, and TCRdb holds only the in-frame ones, with some missing. The sample carries roughly 230,000 clones, 84% recorded once. Recruitment covered fewer than 25 US areas and drew participants whose ages spanned about 18 to 89 years. V lost 2 bases to trimming and J lost 5 bases, with 12 bases between them. This CDR3 has 15 residues. The germline CDR1 and CDR2 sequences are MDHEN and SYDVKM. The sequenced sample was PBMCs or T cells enriched from blood (not recorded which). The chain couples TRBV28 to TRBJ1-4, with a weak D call TRBD1 (6 bases). The source of this sequence is a man over 45 who had recovered from COVID-19. CDR3 sequence (DNA): TGTGCCAGCAGTTTAAGGGGGATGTCCAATGAAAAACTGTTTTTT. Its translation: CASSLRGMSNEKLFF. Filled out from reference TRBV28 and TRBJ1-4, the complete variable domain reads DVKVTQSSRYLVKRTGEKVFLECVQDMDHENMFWYRQDPGLGLRLIYFSYDVKMKEKGDIPEGYSVSREKKERFSLILESASTNQTSMYLCASSLRGMSNEKLFFGSGTQLSVL.